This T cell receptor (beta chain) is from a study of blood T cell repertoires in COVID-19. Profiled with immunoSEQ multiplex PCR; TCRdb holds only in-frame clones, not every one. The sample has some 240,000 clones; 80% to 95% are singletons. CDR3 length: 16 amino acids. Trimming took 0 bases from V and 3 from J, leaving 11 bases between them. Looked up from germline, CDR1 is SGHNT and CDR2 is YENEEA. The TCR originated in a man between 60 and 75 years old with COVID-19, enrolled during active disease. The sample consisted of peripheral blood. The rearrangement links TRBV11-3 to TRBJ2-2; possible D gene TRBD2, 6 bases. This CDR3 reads CASSLEEGWDTGELFF. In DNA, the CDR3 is TGTGCCAGCAGCTTAGAGGAGGGTTGGGACACCGGGGAGCTGTTTTTT.